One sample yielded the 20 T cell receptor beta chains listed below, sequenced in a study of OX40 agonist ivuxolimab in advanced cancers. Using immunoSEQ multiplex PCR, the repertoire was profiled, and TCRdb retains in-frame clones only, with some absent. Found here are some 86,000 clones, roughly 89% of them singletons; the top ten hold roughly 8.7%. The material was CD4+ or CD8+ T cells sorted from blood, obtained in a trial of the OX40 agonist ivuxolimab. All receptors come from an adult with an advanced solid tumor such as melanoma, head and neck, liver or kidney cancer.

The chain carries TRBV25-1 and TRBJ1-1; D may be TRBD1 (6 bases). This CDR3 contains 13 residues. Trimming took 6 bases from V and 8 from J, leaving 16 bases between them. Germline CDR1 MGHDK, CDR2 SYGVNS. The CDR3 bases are TGTGCCAGCAGCCAGAGGGGGGGGTCGGAAGCTTTCTTT. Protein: CASSQRGGSEAFF.

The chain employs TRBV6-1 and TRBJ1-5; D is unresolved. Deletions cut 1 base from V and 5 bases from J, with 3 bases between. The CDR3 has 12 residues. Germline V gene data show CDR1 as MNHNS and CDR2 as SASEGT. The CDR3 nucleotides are TGTGCCAGCAGTGAAGACTATCAGCCCCAGCATTTT. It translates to CASSEDYQPQHF.

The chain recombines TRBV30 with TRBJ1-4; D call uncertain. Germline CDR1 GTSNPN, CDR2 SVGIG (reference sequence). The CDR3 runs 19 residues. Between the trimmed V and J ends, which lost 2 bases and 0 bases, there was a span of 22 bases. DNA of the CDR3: TGTGCCTGGAGTAAGTGGACGGATAGAGGAATTGCAACTAATGAAAAACTGTTTTTT. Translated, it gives CAWSKWTDRGIATNEKLFF.

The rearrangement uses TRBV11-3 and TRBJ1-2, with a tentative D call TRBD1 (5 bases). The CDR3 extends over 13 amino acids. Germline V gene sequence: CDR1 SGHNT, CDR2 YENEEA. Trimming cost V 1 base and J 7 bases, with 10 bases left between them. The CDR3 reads CASSLGDSGGYTF. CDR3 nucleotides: TGTGCCAGCAGCTTAGGGGACTCGGGTGGCTACACCTTC.

The CDR3 here is CASSSTGTGSGANVLTF. The CDR3 DNA follows: TGTGCCAGCAGTTCCACCGGGACGGGCTCTGGGGCCAACGTCCTGACTTTC. The chain joins TRBV7-9 to TRBJ2-6, with D perhaps TRBD1 or TRBD2 (5 bases each). Germline V CDR1 and CDR2: SEHNR, FQNEAQ (reference sequence). There are 17 residues in the CDR3. The germline V and J ends were trimmed by 6 bases and 0 bases, with 15 bases remaining between them.

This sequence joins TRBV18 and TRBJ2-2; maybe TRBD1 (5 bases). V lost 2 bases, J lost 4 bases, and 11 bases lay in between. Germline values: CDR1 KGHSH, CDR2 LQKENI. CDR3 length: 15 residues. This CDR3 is CASSPLRGLTGELFF. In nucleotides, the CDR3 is TGTGCCAGCTCACCATTAAGGGGTCTCACCGGGGAGCTGTTTTTT.

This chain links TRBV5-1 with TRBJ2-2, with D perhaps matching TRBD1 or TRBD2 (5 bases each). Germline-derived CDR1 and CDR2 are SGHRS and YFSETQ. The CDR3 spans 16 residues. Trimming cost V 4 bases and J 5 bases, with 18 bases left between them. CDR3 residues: CASSRIRDGRTGELFF. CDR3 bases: TGCGCCAGCAGCCGGATTCGGGACGGCCGGACCGGGGAGCTGTTTTTT.

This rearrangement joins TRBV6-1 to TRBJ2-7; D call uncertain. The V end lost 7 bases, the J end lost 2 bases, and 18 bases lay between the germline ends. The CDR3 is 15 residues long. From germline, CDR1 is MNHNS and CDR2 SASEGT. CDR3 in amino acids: CASTPGTELPYEQYF. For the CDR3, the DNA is TGTGCCAGCACCCCCGGTACAGAGCTCCCCTACGAGCAGTACTTC.

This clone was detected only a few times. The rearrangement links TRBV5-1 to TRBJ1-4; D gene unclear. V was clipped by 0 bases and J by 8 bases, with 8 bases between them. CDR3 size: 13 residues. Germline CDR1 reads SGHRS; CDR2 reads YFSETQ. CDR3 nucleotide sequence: TGCGCCAGCAGCTTGGGATTGGCGGAAAAACTGTTTTTT. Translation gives CASSLGLAEKLFF.

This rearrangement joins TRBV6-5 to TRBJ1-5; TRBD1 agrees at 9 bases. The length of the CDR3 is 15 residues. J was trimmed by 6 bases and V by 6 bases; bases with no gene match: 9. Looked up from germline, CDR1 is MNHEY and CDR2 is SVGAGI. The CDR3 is CASSLTGGVGQPQHF. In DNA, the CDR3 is TGTGCCAGCAGCCTGACAGGGGGGGTCGGTCAGCCCCAGCATTTT.

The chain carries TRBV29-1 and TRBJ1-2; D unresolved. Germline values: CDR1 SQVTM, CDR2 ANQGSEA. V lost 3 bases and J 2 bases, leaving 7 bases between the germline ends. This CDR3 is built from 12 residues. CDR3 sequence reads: CSVDKGNYGYTF. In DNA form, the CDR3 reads TGCAGCGTTGATAAGGGAAACTATGGCTACACCTTC.

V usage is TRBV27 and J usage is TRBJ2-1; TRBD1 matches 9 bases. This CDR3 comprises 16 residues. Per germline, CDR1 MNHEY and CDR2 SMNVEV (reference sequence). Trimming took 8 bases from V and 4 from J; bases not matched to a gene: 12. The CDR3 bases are TGTGCCAGCCGAGGAAAGGGACAGGGCAAATACAATGAGCAGTTCTTC. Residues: CASRGKGQGKYNEQFF.

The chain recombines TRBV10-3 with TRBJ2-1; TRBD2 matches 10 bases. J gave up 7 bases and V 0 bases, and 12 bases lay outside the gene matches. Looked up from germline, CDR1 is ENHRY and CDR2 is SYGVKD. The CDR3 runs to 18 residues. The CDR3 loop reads CAISESGSSGRLGNEQFF. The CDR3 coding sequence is TGTGCCATCAGTGAGTCGGGGTCTAGCGGGAGACTGGGGAATGAGCAGTTCTTC.

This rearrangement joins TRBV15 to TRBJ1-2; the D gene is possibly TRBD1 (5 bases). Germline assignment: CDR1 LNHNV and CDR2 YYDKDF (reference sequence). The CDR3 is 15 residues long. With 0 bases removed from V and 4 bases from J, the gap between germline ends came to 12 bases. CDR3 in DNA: TGTGCCACCAGCAGAGATTTTCGGGACCTCTATGGCTACACCTTC. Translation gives CATSRDFRDLYGYTF. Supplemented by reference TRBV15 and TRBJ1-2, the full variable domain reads DAMVIQNPRYQVTQFGKPVTLSCSQTLNHNVMYWYQQKSSQAPKLLFHYYDKDFNNEADTPDNFQSRRPNTSFCFLDIRSPGLGDTAMYLCATSRDFRDLYGYTFGSGTRLTVV.

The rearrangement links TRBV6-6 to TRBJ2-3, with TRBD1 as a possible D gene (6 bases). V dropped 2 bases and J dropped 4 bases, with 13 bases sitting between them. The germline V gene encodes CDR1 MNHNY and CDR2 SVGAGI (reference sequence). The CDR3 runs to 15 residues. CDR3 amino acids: CASSYGTRASDTQYF. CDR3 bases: TGTGCCAGCAGTTACGGGACAAGGGCATCAGATACGCAGTATTTT.

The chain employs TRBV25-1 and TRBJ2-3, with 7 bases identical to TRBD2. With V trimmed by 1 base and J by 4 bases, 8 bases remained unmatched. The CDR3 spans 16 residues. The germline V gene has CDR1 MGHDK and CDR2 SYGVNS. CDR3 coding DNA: TGTGCCAGCAGTGAATGGGGGGGAGGGAGAGCAGATACGCAGTATTTT. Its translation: CASSEWGGGRADTQYF.

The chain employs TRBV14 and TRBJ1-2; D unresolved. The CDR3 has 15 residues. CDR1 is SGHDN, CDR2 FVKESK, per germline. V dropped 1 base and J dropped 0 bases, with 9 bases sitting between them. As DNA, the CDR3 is TGTGCCAGCAGCCAAGTCGGGAACCCTAACTATGGCTACACCTTC. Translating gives CASSQVGNPNYGYTF. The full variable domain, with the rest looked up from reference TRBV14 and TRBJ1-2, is EAGVTQFPSHSVIEKGQTVTLRCDPISGHDNLYWYRRVMGKEIKFLLHFVKESKQDESGMPNNRFLAERTGGTYSTLKVQPAELEDSGVYFCASSQVGNPNYGYTFGSGTRLTVV.

CDR3 nucleotides: TGTGCCAGCAGTTTGGGCTACGGCCAGCCCCAGCATTTT. Translation: CASSLGYGQPQHF. The chain couples TRBV6-6 to TRBJ1-5; D is unclear. CDR1 MNHNY and CDR2 SVGAGI come from the germline V gene (reference sequence). Trimming pared 4 bases from V and 7 bases from J, leaving 11 bases between. This CDR3 is built from 13 residues.

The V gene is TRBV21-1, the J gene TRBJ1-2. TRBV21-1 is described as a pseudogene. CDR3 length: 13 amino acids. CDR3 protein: CASSKPPGEGYTF. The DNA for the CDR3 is TGTGCCAGCAGCAAACCCCCGGGGGAGGGCTACACCTTC.

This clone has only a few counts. This CDR3 is CASSEEVPAQFSGANVLTF. The CDR3 DNA sequence: TGTGCCAGCAGTGAAGAGGTTCCAGCCCAGTTCTCTGGGGCCAACGTCCTGACTTTC. The V gene is TRBV6-1, the J gene TRBJ2-6; no reliable D call. V gave up 1 base and J gave up 0 bases, with 16 bases separating them. The CDR3 length is 19 residues. Germline V CDR1 and CDR2: MNHNS, SASEGT.